The rows below give T cell receptor beta chains drawn from one sample of a study of shared clonotypes between healthy human individuals. TCRdb's table, derived via immunoSEQ multiplex PCR, lists solely in-frame clones and lacks some. The profile shows some 470,000 clones, around 78% of them singletons. The sample taken for sequencing was PBMCs. The receptors here all came from a woman aged 40 to 49 in good health. Some clones in this sample may be carry-over from other donors' samples. The CDR3 runs from the conserved cysteine through the conserved F or W. A D gene is named only where the DNA matches it firmly. Where a row states a size, it is once, few, many or the class of an expanded clone; other rows omit it.

V gene: TRBV5-4; D gene: -; J gene: TRBJ1-3; clone size: -; CDR3 protein: CASSLSGADTIYF; CDR3 DNA: TGTGCCAGCAGCTTATCGGGGGCGGACACCATATATTTT
V gene: TRBV18; D gene: -; J gene: TRBJ1-5; clone size: few; CDR3 protein: CASSRPNQPQHF; CDR3 DNA: TGTGCCAGCTCACGACCTAATCAGCCCCAGCATTTT
V gene: TRBV7-2; D gene: TRBD1; J gene: TRBJ1-4; clone size: -; CDR3 protein: CASSLQTGLGEKLFF; CDR3 DNA: TGTGCCAGCAGCTTACAGACAGGGTTAGGGGAAAAACTGTTTTTT
V gene: TRBV11-2; D gene: TRBD2; J gene: TRBJ2-7; clone size: -; CDR3 protein: CASSRTGTSGFYEQYF; CDR3 DNA: TGTGCCAGCAGCAGAACCGGGACTAGCGGGTTCTACGAGCAGTACTTC
V gene: TRBV6-4; D gene: TRBD2; J gene: TRBJ2-7; clone size: many; CDR3 protein: CASSVLAGIYEQYF; CDR3 DNA: TGTGCCAGCAGTGTACTAGCGGGGATCTACGAGCAGTACTTC
V gene: TRBV18; D gene: -; J gene: TRBJ1-4; clone size: -; CDR3 protein: CASSPGQLGEKLFF; CDR3 DNA: TGTGCCAGCTCACCGGGGCAACTCGGTGAAAAACTGTTTTTT
V gene: TRBV6-1; D gene: -; J gene: TRBJ2-1; clone size: once; CDR3 protein: CASSAYNEQFF; CDR3 DNA: TGTGCCAGCAGTGCGTACAATGAGCAGTTCTTC
V gene: TRBV27; D gene: TRBD1; J gene: TRBJ2-7; clone size: -; CDR3 protein: CASSLTGGGYEQYF; CDR3 DNA: TGTGCCAGCAGTTTAACAGGGGGAGGCTACGAGCAGTACTTC
V gene: TRBV28; D gene: -; J gene: TRBJ1-4; clone size: few; CDR3 protein: CASSYGGAQGQGGNEKLFF; CDR3 DNA: TGTGCCAGCAGTTACGGTGGTGCGCAGGGTCAGGGTGGTAATGAAAAACTGTTTTTT
V gene: TRBV11-2; D gene: -; J gene: TRBJ2-1; clone size: few; CDR3 protein: CASSLPATGYNEQFF; CDR3 DNA: TGTGCCAGCAGTCTCCCCGCGACAGGATACAATGAGCAGTTCTTC
V gene: TRBV7-6; D gene: -; J gene: TRBJ1-1; clone size: -; CDR3 protein: CASSLGGLNTEAFF; CDR3 DNA: TGTGCCAGCAGCTTAGGCGGGTTGAACACTGAAGCTTTCTTT
V gene: TRBV27; D gene: -; J gene: TRBJ1-6; clone size: -; CDR3 protein: CASSPQYNSPLHF; CDR3 DNA: TGTGCCAGCAGTCCCCAGTATAATTCACCCCTCCACTTT
V gene: TRBV28; D gene: -; J gene: TRBJ1-2; clone size: -; CDR3 protein: CASSTGGRVDYGYTF; CDR3 DNA: TGTGCCAGCAGCACCGGAGGGAGGGTTGACTATGGCTACACCTTC
V gene: TRBV5-1; D gene: TRBD2; J gene: TRBJ2-3; clone size: -; CDR3 protein: CASSLLTSGSTDTQYF; CDR3 DNA: TGCGCCAGCAGCCTCCTGACTAGCGGGAGCACAGATACGCAGTATTTT
V gene: TRBV5-4; D gene: -; J gene: TRBJ1-2; clone size: -; CDR3 protein: CASSRDGGSYGYTF; CDR3 DNA: TGTGCCAGCAGCCGAGATGGGGGTAGCTATGGCTACACCTTC
V gene: TRBV5-1; D gene: TRBD2; J gene: TRBJ2-4; clone size: -; CDR3 protein: CASSDPGTTNIQYF; CDR3 DNA: TGCGCCAGCAGCGATCCCGGGACTACAAACATTCAGTACTTC
V gene: TRBV6-1; D gene: TRBD1; J gene: TRBJ2-2; clone size: -; CDR3 protein: CASSETGVTGELFF; CDR3 DNA: TGTGCCAGCAGTGAAACAGGGGTCACCGGGGAGCTGTTTTTT
V gene: TRBV11-1; D gene: TRBD1; J gene: TRBJ2-7; clone size: -; CDR3 protein: CASSLRPGQYYEQYF; CDR3 DNA: TGTGCCAGCAGCTTACGCCCGGGACAGTACTACGAGCAGTACTTC
V gene: TRBV28; D gene: -; J gene: TRBJ2-5; clone size: -; CDR3 protein: CASSLHGTPSGQYF; CDR3 DNA: TGTGCCAGCAGTTTACACGGGACCCCCTCGGGCCAGTACTTC
V gene: TRBV28; D gene: -; J gene: TRBJ2-2; clone size: -; CDR3 protein: CASSETNTGELFF; CDR3 DNA: TGTGCCAGCAGTGAAACGAACACCGGGGAGCTGTTTTTT
V gene: TRBV2; D gene: TRBD2; J gene: TRBJ2-1; clone size: -; CDR3 protein: CASSELASGGNEQFF; CDR3 DNA: TGTGCCAGCAGTGAATTGGCATCGGGAGGGAATGAGCAGTTCTTC
V gene: TRBV6-4; D gene: TRBD1; J gene: TRBJ2-7; clone size: -; CDR3 protein: CASSVQGGGEQYF; CDR3 DNA: TGTGCCAGCAGTGTTCAAGGGGGCGGCGAGCAGTACTTC
V gene: TRBV15; D gene: -; J gene: TRBJ2-6; clone size: few; CDR3 protein: CATSRDPRAGANVLTF; CDR3 DNA: TGTGCCACCAGCAGAGATCCCAGGGCTGGGGCCAACGTCCTGACTTTC